The clone carrying this TCR beta chain appeared a single time. The data were taken from a study of OX40 agonist ivuxolimab in advanced cancers. Study summary: Across the patients, intravenous ivuxolimab was delivered every 2 weeks at 0.01 to 10 mg/kg. Dose-escalation patients were diagnosed with hepatocellular carcinoma, melanoma, renal cell cancer or head and neck cancer. Earlier treatment with anti-PD-1, anti-PD-L1 or anti-CTLA-4 was permitted, and around 36% had received some.

Produced via immunoSEQ multiplex PCR; TCRdb's table is partial and in-frame only. The data show roughly 45,000 clones, 75% to 80% seen once. This sample comprised CD4+ or CD8+ T cells sorted from blood, obtained in a trial of the OX40 agonist ivuxolimab. The receptor's source is an adult with an advanced solid tumor such as melanoma, head and neck, liver or kidney cancer.

CDR3 sequence (DNA): TGCGCCAGCAGCTTGGGGGGACAGGGAAGCAATGAGCAGTTCTTC. This sequence encodes CASSLGGQGSNEQFF. The genes are TRBV5-1 and TRBJ2-1; the match to TRBD1 covers 9 bases. Germline V lookup: CDR1 SGHRS, CDR2 YFSETQ. Germline trimming cut 0 bases from V and 6 bases from J; bases unmatched to any gene: 4. This CDR3 contains 15 residues.